Shown below are 29 T cell receptor beta chains from a single sample sequenced in a study of blood T cell repertoires in COVID-19. Clones were sequenced by immunoSEQ multiplex PCR, and TCRdb holds only the in-frame ones, with some missing. The repertoire includes about 63,000 clones, around three quarters of them detected once, and around 32% sits in the top ten. Sample: peripheral blood. Receptor source: a human donor in a cohort sampled during active COVID-19.

V is TRBV14 and J is TRBJ2-5; the D gene is possibly TRBD2 (6 bases). There are 14 residues in the CDR3. CDR1 is SGHDN and CDR2 is FVKESK in the germline V gene. The V and J ends lost 2 bases and 4 bases respectively, with 11 bases between them. CDR3 nucleotides: TGTGCCAGCAGCCAACTTCAGGGAGGAGAGACCCAGTACTTC. Translating gives CASSQLQGGETQYF. Drawing the rest from reference TRBV14 and TRBJ2-5, the complete variable domain is EAGVTQFPSHSVIEKGQTVTLRCDPISGHDNLYWYRRVMGKEIKFLLHFVKESKQDESGMPNNRFLAERTGGTYSTLKVQPAELEDSGVYFCASSQLQGGETQYFGPGTRLLVL.

The chain is built from TRBV6-5 and TRBJ1-5; D is unclear. The V end was cut by 8 bases, the J end by 3 bases, with 8 bases between. Germline V gene data show CDR1 as MNHEY and CDR2 as SVGAGI. This CDR3 is built from 12 residues. This CDR3 is CASGKNNQPQHF. CDR3 DNA: TGTGCCAGCGGCAAAAACAATCAGCCCCAGCATTTT.

The V gene is TRBV4-1, the J gene TRBJ2-5; the D gene is possibly TRBD1 (6 bases). This CDR3 contains 16 residues. V was clipped by 0 bases and J by 3 bases, with 14 bases between them. Germline V gene data show CDR1 as MGHRA and CDR2 as YSYEKL. CDR3 in amino acids: CASSQEHRTVEETQYF. For the CDR3, the DNA is TGCGCCAGCAGCCAAGAGCATCGGACAGTAGAAGAGACCCAGTACTTC.

The V and J genes are TRBV5-1 and TRBJ2-5; 10 nucleotides match TRBD1. The length of the CDR3 is 16 residues. The junction had 8 bases not matched to a gene; V was cut back by 3 bases and J by 3 bases. In germline, CDR1 is SGHRS, CDR2 YFSETQ. The CDR3 spells CASSSQWDRGEETQYF. The CDR3 DNA reads as TGCGCCAGCAGCTCCCAATGGGACAGGGGTGAAGAGACCCAGTACTTC.

J is TRBJ1-2 and V is TRBV13, with 8 bases that match TRBD1. Unmatched junction bases numbered 7, after V lost 5 bases and J lost 2 bases. Germline V gene data show CDR1 as PRHDT and CDR2 as FYEKMQ (reference sequence). The CDR3 extends over 15 amino acids. The CDR3 loop is CASSLYRGGNYGYTF. In DNA form, the CDR3 reads TGTGCCAGCAGCCTGTACAGGGGGGGAAACTATGGCTACACCTTC.

The V and J genes are TRBV11-3 and TRBJ2-1; TRBD2 is a possible D gene (5 bases). The germline gives CDR1 SGHNT, CDR2 YENEEA. This CDR3 contains 11 residues. Trimming cost V 4 bases and J 9 bases, with 7 bases left between them. The chain's CDR3 is CASSSGIEQFF. The CDR3 coding sequence is TGTGCCAGCAGCTCCGGGATTGAGCAGTTCTTC.

The chain joins TRBV7-2 to TRBJ1-3; D gene uncertain. In germline, CDR1 is SGHTA, CDR2 FQGNSA. The CDR3 spans 14 residues. V was trimmed by 2 bases and J by 4 bases, leaving 9 bases between them. The DNA of the CDR3 is TGTGCCAGCAGCTTAAGGGCGGGAGGAAACACCATATATTTT. It translates to CASSLRAGGNTIYF.

The CDR3 bases are TGTGCCAGCTCACCAACAGGGAGCACAGATACGCAGTATTTT. Its translation is CASSPTGSTDTQYF. The gene calls are TRBV18 and TRBJ2-3, with TRBD1 as a possible D gene (6 bases). Germline CDR1 is KGHSH and CDR2 is LQKENI. With 2 bases removed from V and 0 bases from J, the gap between germline ends came to 6 bases. The CDR3 covers 14 residues.

This chain links TRBV11-3 with TRBJ1-4, with unresolved D. Germline values: CDR1 SGHNT, CDR2 YENEEA. This CDR3 spans 15 amino acids. Between the trimmed V and J ends, which lost 5 bases and 0 bases, there was a span of 10 bases. CDR3 nucleotide sequence: TGTGCCAGCAGCCCCCGACTGGCAACTAATGAAAAACTGTTTTTT. Residues: CASSPRLATNEKLFF.

V is TRBV7-2 and J is TRBJ2-1, with 10 bases identical to TRBD2. The germline CDR1 and CDR2 sequences are SGHTA and FQGNSA. V shed 6 bases and J 5 bases; nucleotides not matched to a gene: 7. The CDR3 consists of 15 residues. CDR3 region: CASRTLAGADNEQFF. The CDR3 nucleotides are TGTGCCAGCAGAACTCTAGCGGGAGCCGACAATGAGCAGTTCTTC.

This chain uses TRBV3-1 (or the pseudogene TRBV3-2) with TRBJ2-3; D remains ambiguous. The CDR3 runs to 16 residues. Per the germline V gene, CDR1 is LGHDT and CDR2 is YNNKEL (reference sequence). V was clipped by 1 base and J by 1 base, with 12 bases between them. Here the CDR3 reads CASSQGIGEGTDTQYF. The DNA for the CDR3 is TGTGCCAGCAGCCAAGGAATAGGAGAGGGCACAGATACGCAGTATTTT.

This clone appeared once. This rearrangement joins TRBV4-3 to TRBJ2-1; 9 bases match TRBD2. The germline CDR1 and CDR2 sequences are LGHNA and YSLEER. CDR3 length: 15 residues. V lost 3 bases and J lost 6; bases outside the gene matches: 6. The CDR3 sequence is CASSHTPGLANEQFF. CDR3 coding DNA: TGCGCCAGCAGCCACACCCCGGGACTAGCCAATGAGCAGTTCTTC.

This clone was counted between two and nine times. The J gene is TRBJ1-1, the V gene TRBV18; D is undetermined. Germline V gene data show CDR1 as KGHSH and CDR2 as LQKENI. V was clipped by 4 bases and J by 0 bases, with 9 bases between them. CDR3 length: 14 residues. The CDR3 sequence is CASSLTQVNTEAFF. As DNA, the CDR3 is TGTGCCAGCTCACTAACACAAGTGAACACTGAAGCTTTCTTT. Based on the CDR3 plus reference TRBV18 and TRBJ1-1, the full variable domain is NAGVMQNPRHLVRRRGQEARLRCSPMKGHSHVYWYRQLPEEGLKFMVYLQKENIIDESGMPKERFSAEFPKEGPSILRIQQVVRGDSAAYFCASSLTQVNTEAFFGQGTRLTVV.

V gene TRBV28 combines with J gene TRBJ2-3; TRBD2 aligns across 10 bases. CDR3 size: 16 residues. Germline V gene lookup returns CDR1 MDHEN and CDR2 SYDVKM. V gave up 6 bases and J gave up 3 bases; unmatched junction bases: 9. The DNA of the CDR3 is TGTGCCAGCAGCCGATTAGCGGGAGGTGGGACAGATACGCAGTATTTT. Protein: CASSRLAGGGTDTQYF. The full variable domain, with the rest looked up from reference TRBV28 and TRBJ2-3, is DVKVTQSSRYLVKRTGEKVFLECVQDMDHENMFWYRQDPGLGLRLIYFSYDVKMKEKGDIPEGYSVSREKKERFSLILESASTNQTSMYLCASSRLAGGGTDTQYFGPGTRLTVL.

The rearrangement joins TRBV5-1 to TRBJ2-7; D might be TRBD1 (5 bases). The CDR3 is 16 residues long. Trimming took 3 bases from V and 2 from J, leaving 18 bases between them. In germline, CDR1 is SGHRS, CDR2 YFSETQ. CDR3 in amino acids: CASSSNGQGPPYEQYF. CDR3 DNA: TGCGCCAGCAGCTCAAATGGGCAGGGTCCACCCTACGAGCAGTACTTC.

The chain is built from TRBV7-3 and TRBJ2-1; 9 bases align to TRBD2. The length of the CDR3 is 18 residues. Looked up from germline, CDR1 is SGHTA and CDR2 is FQGTGA. With 5 bases clipped from V and 0 bases from J, the junction kept 11 bases outside the gene matches. CDR3 sequence: CASSPSGLAASSYNEQFF. The CDR3 coding sequence is TGTGCCAGCAGCCCCTCGGGACTAGCTGCGAGCTCCTACAATGAGCAGTTCTTC.

The rearrangement links TRBV2 to TRBJ1-4, with 7 bases aligning to TRBD1. Germline lookup yields CDR1 SNHLY and CDR2 FYNNEI. The CDR3 sequence is 15 residues long. V gave up 4 bases and J gave up 3 bases; unmatched junction bases: 5. CDR3 nucleotides: TGTGCCAGCAGTGGACAGGGAATATCTAATGAAAAACTGTTTTTT. Its translation is CASSGQGISNEKLFF. Using reference TRBV2 and TRBJ1-4 for the parts outside the CDR3, the full variable domain is EPEVTQTPSHQVTQMGQEVILRCVPISNHLYFYWYRQILGQKVEFLVSFYNNEISEKSEIFDDQFSVERPDGSNFTLKIRSTKLEDSAMYFCASSGQGISNEKLFFGSGTQLSVL.

The J gene is TRBJ1-5, the V gene TRBV9; TRBD1 matches 7 bases. Per the germline V gene, CDR1 is SGDLS and CDR2 is YYNGEE. This CDR3 is 15 amino acids long. Germline trimming cut 2 bases from V and 4 bases from J; bases unmatched to any gene: 6. CDR3 sequence reads: CASSVGTARNQPQHF. CDR3 coding DNA: TGTGCCAGCAGCGTGGGGACAGCTCGGAATCAGCCCCAGCATTTT.

This chain joins TRBV29-1 and TRBJ2-2; D possibly corresponds to TRBD2 (6 bases). Trimming took 1 base from V and 7 from J, leaving 16 bases between them. The length of the CDR3 is 15 residues. In germline, CDR1 is SQVTM, CDR2 ANQGSEA. The CDR3 DNA reads as TGCAGCGTTGAAGCCCGGGTGAAGGGAGGCGGGGAGCTGTTTTTT. This gives the protein CSVEARVKGGGELFF.

This chain connects TRBV7-2 to TRBJ1-2, with TRBD1 matching over 11 bases. The germline V gene has CDR1 SGHTA and CDR2 FQGNSA. The trim removed 1 base at V and 4 bases at J, leaving 5 bases unmatched. The CDR3 has 16 amino acids. CDR3 nucleotides: TGTGCCAGCAGCTTAGGAGGGGACAGGGGGATCTATGGCTACACCTTC. Its protein is CASSLGGDRGIYGYTF.

The chain uses TRBV6-5 and TRBJ2-5, with 8 nucleotides matching TRBD2. After removal of 6 bases from V and 5 bases from J, the junction contained 5 bases not matched to a gene. Germline V gives CDR1 MNHEY, CDR2 SVGAGI. The CDR3 has 13 amino acids. The CDR3 here is CASRAGVVETQYF. CDR3 DNA sequence: TGTGCCAGCAGAGCGGGAGTTGTTGAGACCCAGTACTTC.

This clone has only one observation. The chain joins TRBV19 to TRBJ2-7; tentative D call: TRBD2 (5 bases). Germline lookup yields CDR1 LNHDA and CDR2 SQIVND (reference sequence). This CDR3 has 15 residues. Trimming left V 1 base short and J 2 bases short, with 12 bases between. CDR3 in amino acids: CASSIAGFSAYEQYF. In DNA form, the CDR3 reads TGTGCCAGTAGTATAGCAGGTTTTAGCGCCTACGAGCAGTACTTC. Drawing the rest from reference TRBV19 and TRBJ2-7, the complete variable domain is DGGITQSPKYLFRKEGQNVTLSCEQNLNHDAMYWYRQDPGQGLRLIYYSQIVNDFQKGDIAEGYSVSREKKESFPLTVTSAQKNPTAFYLCASSIAGFSAYEQYFGPGTRLTVT.

The chain joins TRBV7-8 to TRBJ1-1; D gene uncertain. The germline V gene has CDR1 SGHVS and CDR2 FQNEAQ. This CDR3 contains 15 residues. Trimming shortened V by 5 bases and J by 4 bases, and 17 bases separated the two germline ends. The CDR3 spells CASSVPRGPSTEAFF. Written as DNA, the CDR3 is TGTGCCAGCAGCGTACCACGGGGTCCCAGCACTGAAGCTTTCTTT. Filled out from reference TRBV7-8 and TRBJ1-1, the complete variable domain reads GAGVSQSPRYKVAKRGQDVALRCDPISGHVSLFWYQQALGQGPEFLTYFQNEAQLDKSGLPSDRFFAERPEGSVSTLKIQRTQQEDSAVYLCASSVPRGPSTEAFFGQGTRLTVV.

The chain is built from TRBV18 and TRBJ2-7; 8 nucleotides line up with TRBD2. This CDR3 contains 14 residues. Losses at the gene ends were 3 bases for V and 5 bases for J; bases not matched to a gene: 6. The germline V gene encodes CDR1 KGHSH and CDR2 LQKENI. The DNA of the CDR3 is TGTGCCAGCTCACCCGCCGGACTAGCAGACGAGCAGTACTTC. Amino acids: CASSPAGLADEQYF.

This chain connects TRBV19 to TRBJ2-7; 7 bases map to TRBD2. The J segment lost 0 bases and the V segment lost 6 bases, leaving 5 bases of the junction unmatched. CDR1 is LNHDA, CDR2 SQIVND, per germline (reference sequence). There are 14 residues in the CDR3. The CDR3 region has the DNA TGTGCCAGTAGAGCTAGCGGAAGCTCCTACGAGCAGTACTTC. As protein: CASRASGSSYEQYF.

The chain uses TRBV7-2 and TRBJ2-1, with 13 bases lining up with TRBD2. There are 17 residues in the CDR3. CDR1 is SGHTA and CDR2 is FQGNSA in the germline V gene. V was pared by 4 bases and J by 7 bases, with 10 bases of the junction left unmatched. The CDR3 DNA sequence: TGTGCCAGCAGCTCGACTACCACGGGACTAGCGGGGAATGAGCAGTTCTTC. It translates to CASSSTTTGLAGNEQFF.

V and J are TRBV9 and TRBJ2-1, with unresolved D. Trimming took 0 bases from V and 8 from J, leaving 12 bases between them. This CDR3 spans 14 amino acids. The germline CDR1 and CDR2 sequences are SGDLS and YYNGEE. In DNA form, the CDR3 reads TGTGCCAGCAGCGTAGCTCCTAGTGGCGATGAGCAGTTCTTC. Its protein is CASSVAPSGDEQFF.

The V call is TRBV7-2, the J call TRBJ2-6; TRBD1 agrees at 10 bases. With V trimmed by 0 bases and J by 0 bases, 14 bases remained unmatched. This CDR3 spans 22 amino acids. Germline assignment: CDR1 SGHTA and CDR2 FQGNSA. CDR3 protein: CASSLAYYQPGQGPSGANVLTF. CDR3 coding DNA: TGTGCCAGCAGCTTAGCCTACTACCAACCGGGACAGGGGCCCTCTGGGGCCAACGTCCTGACTTTC.

This chain connects TRBV29-1 to TRBJ2-5; 7 bases are shared with TRBD2. CDR3 size: 12 residues. Trimming took 7 bases from V and 2 from J; bases not matched to a gene: 4. Germline loops: CDR1 SQVTM, CDR2 ANQGSEA. Here the CDR3 reads CSAGGGQETQYF. CDR3 DNA: TGCAGCGCTGGGGGAGGGCAAGAGACCCAGTACTTC.